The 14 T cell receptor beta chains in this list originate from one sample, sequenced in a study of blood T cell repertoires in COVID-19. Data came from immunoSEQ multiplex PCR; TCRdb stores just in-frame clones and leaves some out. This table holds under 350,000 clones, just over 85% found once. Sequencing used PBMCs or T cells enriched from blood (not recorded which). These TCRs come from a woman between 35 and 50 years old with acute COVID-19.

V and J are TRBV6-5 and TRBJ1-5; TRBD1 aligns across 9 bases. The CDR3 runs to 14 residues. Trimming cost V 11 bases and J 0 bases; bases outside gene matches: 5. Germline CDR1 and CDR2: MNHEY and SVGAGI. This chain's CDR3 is CASGQGFSNQPQHF. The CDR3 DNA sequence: TGTGCCTCGGGACAGGGATTTAGCAATCAGCCCCAGCATTTT.

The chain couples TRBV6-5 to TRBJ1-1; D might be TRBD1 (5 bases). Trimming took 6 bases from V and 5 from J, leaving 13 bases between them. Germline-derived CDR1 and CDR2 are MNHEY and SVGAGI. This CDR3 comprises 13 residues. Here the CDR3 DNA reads TGTGCCAGCAGGCGAACGGAGGGGACTGAAGCTTTCTTT. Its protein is CASRRTEGTEAFF.

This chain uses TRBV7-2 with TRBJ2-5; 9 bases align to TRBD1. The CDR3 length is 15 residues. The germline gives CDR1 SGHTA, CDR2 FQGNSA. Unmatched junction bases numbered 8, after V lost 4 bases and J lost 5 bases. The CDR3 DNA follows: TGTGCCAGCAGCTCCCCAACAGGGGGCGGGGAGACCCAGTACTTC. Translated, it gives CASSSPTGGGETQYF.

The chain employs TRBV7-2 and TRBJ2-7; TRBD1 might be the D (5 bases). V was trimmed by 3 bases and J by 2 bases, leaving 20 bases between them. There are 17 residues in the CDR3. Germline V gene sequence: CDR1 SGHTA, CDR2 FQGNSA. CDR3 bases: TGTGCCAGCAGCTTTGACAGCGCTCGAACAGTACCCTACGAGCAGTACTTC. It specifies CASSFDSARTVPYEQYF. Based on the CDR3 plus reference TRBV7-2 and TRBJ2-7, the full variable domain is GAGVSQSPSNKVTEKGKDVELRCDPISGHTALYWYRQSLGQGLEFLIYFQGNSAPDKSGLPSDRFSAERTGGSVSTLTIQRTQQEDSAVYLCASSFDSARTVPYEQYFGPGTRLTVT.

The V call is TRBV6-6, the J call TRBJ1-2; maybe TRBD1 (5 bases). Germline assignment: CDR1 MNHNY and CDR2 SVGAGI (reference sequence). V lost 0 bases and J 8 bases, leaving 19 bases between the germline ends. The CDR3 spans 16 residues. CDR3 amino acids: CASSYSPFGGSRGYTF. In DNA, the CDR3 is TGTGCCAGCAGTTACTCACCGTTCGGGGGAAGTAGAGGCTACACCTTC.

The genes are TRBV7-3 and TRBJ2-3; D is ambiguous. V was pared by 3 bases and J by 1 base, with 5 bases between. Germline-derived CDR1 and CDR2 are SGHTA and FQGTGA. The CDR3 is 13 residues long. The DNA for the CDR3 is TGTGCCAGCAGCTTCCTAGGCACAGATACGCAGTATTTT. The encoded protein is CASSFLGTDTQYF.

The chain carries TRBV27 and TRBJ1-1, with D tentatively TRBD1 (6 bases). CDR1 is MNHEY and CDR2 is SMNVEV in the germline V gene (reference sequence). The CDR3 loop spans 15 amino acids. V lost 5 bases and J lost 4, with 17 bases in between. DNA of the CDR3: TGTGCCAGCAGTATCCGTTCCTTAGGGGGCACTGAAGCTTTCTTT. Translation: CASSIRSLGGTEAFF.

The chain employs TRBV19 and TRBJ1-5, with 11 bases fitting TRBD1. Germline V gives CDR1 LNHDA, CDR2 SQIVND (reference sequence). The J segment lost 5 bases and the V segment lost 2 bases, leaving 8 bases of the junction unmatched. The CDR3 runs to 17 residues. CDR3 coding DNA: TGTGCCAGTAGTATAACAACGGGGACAGGGGGGCATCAGCCCCAGCATTTT. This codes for CASSITTGTGGHQPQHF.

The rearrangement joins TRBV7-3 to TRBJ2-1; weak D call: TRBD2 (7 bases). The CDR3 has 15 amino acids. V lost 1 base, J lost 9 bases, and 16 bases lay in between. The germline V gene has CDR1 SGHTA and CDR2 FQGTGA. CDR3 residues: CASSLNYGGPSEQFF. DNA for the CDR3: TGTGCCAGCAGCTTAAATTACGGGGGGCCAAGTGAGCAGTTCTTC.

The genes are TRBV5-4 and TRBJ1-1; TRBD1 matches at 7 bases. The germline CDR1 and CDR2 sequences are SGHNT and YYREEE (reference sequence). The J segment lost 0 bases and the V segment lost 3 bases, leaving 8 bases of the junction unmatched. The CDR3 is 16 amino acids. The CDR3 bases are TGTGCCAGCAGCTCCGCCCTGGGACAGATGAACACTGAAGCTTTCTTT. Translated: CASSSALGQMNTEAFF.

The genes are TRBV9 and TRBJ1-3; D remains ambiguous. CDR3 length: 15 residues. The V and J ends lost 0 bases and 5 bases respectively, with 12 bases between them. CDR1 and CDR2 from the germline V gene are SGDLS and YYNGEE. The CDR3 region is CASSVAHLERNTIYF. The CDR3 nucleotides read TGTGCCAGCAGCGTAGCTCACTTAGAACGAAACACCATATATTTT.

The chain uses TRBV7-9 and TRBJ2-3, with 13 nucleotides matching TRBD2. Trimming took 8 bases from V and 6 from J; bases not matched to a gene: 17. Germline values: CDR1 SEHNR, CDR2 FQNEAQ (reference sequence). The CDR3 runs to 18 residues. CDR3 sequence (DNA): TGTGCCAGCGGCCCAGGACTAGCGGGAGTTGGTGGCGTCGATACGCAGTATTTT. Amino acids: CASGPGLAGVGGVDTQYF. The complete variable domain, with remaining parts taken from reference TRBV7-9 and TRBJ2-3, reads DTGVSQNPRHKITKRGQNVTFRCDPISEHNRLYWYRQTLGQGPEFLTYFQNEAQLEKSRLLSDRFSAERPKGSFSTLEIQRTEQGDSAMYLCASGPGLAGVGGVDTQYFGPGTRLTVL.

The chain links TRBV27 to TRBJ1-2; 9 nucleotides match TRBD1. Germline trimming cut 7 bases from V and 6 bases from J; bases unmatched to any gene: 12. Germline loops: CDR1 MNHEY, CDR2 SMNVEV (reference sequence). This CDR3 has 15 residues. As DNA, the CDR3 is TGTGCCAGCACCAAAAGGGGACAGGGACTCCATGGCTACACCTTC. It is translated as CASTKRGQGLHGYTF.

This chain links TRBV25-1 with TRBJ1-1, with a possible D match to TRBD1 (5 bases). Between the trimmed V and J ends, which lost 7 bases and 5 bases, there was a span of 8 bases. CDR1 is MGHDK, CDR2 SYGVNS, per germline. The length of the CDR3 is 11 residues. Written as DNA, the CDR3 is TGTGCCAGCACCCAGGGAACTGAAGCTTTCTTT. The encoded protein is CASTQGTEAFF.